This TCR beta chain came from a study of T cells in Graves' hyperthyroidism and ophthalmopathy. The TCR beta CDR3 regions underwent amplification using RNA transcripts as the source. First-round RT-PCR of the TCR CDR3 relied on the HTBI primer set. MiXCR, applied by TCRdb to the multiplex PCR reads, yields one record per CDR3 protein. The data show 89,000 or so distinct CDR3 sequences, approximately 39% seen once. This clonotype was detected only a few times. An end of the junction does not agree with germline; a read error may underlie this. The CDR3 contains 14 residues. Germline V CDR1 and CDR2: SGHKS, YYEKEE (reference sequence).

This chain joins TRBV5-5 and TRBJ2-3; TRBD2 agrees at 9 bases. The source material was peripheral blood or thyroid tissue (not recorded which). The TCR sequence derives from a woman aged 25 to 39 with Graves' hyperthyroidism. The CDR3 bases are TGTGCCAGCAGTTTGGCGGCGGGAGGGGATACGCAGTATTTT. Its translation: CASSLAAGGDTQYF.